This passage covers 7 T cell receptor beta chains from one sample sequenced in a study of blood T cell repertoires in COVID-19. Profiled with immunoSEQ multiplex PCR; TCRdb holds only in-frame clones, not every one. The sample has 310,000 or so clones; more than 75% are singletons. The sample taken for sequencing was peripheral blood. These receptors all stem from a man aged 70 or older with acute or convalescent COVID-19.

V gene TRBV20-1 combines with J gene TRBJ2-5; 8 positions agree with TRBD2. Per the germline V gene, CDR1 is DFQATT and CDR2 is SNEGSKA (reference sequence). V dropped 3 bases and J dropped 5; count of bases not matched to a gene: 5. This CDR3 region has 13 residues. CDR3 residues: CSASRTSIETQYF. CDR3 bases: TGCAGTGCTAGTCGGACTAGCATCGAGACCCAGTACTTC.

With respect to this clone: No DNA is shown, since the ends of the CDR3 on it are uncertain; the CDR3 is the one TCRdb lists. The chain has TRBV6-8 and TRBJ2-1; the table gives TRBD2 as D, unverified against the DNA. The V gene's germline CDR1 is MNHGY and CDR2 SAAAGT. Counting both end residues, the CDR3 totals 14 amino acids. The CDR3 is CASSSSRGDNEQFF.

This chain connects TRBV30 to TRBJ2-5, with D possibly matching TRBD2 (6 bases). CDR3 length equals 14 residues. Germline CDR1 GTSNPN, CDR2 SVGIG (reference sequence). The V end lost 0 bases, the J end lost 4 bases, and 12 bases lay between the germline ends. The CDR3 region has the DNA TGTGCCTGGAGTGTCGGACTACCCGGAGAGACCCAGTACTTC. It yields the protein CAWSVGLPGETQYF.

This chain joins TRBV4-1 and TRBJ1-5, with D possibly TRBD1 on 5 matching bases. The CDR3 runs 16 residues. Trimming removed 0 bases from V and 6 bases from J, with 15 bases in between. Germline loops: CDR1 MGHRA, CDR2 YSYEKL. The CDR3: CASSQEVGAGSQPQHF. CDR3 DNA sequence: TGCGCCAGCAGCCAAGAGGTAGGGGCAGGTAGTCAGCCCCAGCATTTT.

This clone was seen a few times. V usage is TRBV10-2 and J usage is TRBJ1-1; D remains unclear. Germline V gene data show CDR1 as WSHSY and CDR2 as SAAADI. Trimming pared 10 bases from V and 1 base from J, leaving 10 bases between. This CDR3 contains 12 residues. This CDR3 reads CANWGGNTEAFF. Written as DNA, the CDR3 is TGCGCCAACTGGGGAGGGAACACTGAAGCTTTCTTT.

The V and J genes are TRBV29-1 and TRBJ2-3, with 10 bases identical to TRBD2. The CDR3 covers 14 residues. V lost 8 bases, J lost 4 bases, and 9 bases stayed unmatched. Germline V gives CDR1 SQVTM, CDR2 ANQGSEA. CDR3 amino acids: CSLSLAGVPDTQYF. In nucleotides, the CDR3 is TGCAGCCTCAGTCTAGCGGGAGTGCCAGATACGCAGTATTTT.

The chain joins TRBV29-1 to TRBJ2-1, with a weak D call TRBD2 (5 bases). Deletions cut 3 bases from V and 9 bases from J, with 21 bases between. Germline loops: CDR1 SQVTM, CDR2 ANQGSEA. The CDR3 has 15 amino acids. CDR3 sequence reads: CSVEGSAGGYVEQFF. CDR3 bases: TGCAGCGTTGAGGGCTCGGCAGGAGGATATGTTGAGCAGTTCTTC.